This TCR beta chain was identified during a study of long-term antiretroviral therapy in people with HIV. Study-level background: The immediate-ART recommendation dates to 2015, and the earliest samples predate it by about a decade. Study findings and constraints: HIV repertoires spanned narrower CDR3 length ranges than controls. Post-ART, diversity grew, though it stayed under transplant donor control levels.

All participants with HIV were treated in the United States. Of note for this clone: Its antigen remains unidentified.

The authors ran the immunoSEQ assay, v3.0, at survey level. Using immunoSEQ multiplex PCR, the repertoire was profiled, and TCRdb retains in-frame clones only, with some absent. The sample has under 40,000 clones; roughly 84% are singletons. CDR1 and CDR2 from the germline V gene are SEHNR and FQNEAQ (reference sequence). The CDR3 contains 15 residues. J was trimmed by 3 bases and V by 5 bases; bases with no gene match: 9. The chain couples TRBV7-9 to TRBJ2-7; 8 positions agree with TRBD2. The TCR was taken from a woman aged 30 to 39 with HIV. Source: unsorted PBMCs, taken approximately 2.9 years before starting antiretroviral therapy. The CDR3 coding sequence is TGTGCCAGCAGCCCGAGGGGCGGGGGGTTCTACGAGCAGTACGTC. Its protein product is CASSPRGGGFYEQYV.